The 8 T cell receptor beta chains presented below share a single source sample, sequenced in a study of T cells expressing NK-cell markers. One entry per CDR3 protein, without DNA, is what TCRdb gives after re-calling the 5' RACE reads. The sample has over 4,500 distinct CDR3 sequences. Input material: blood T cells: a sorted CD56 or NKG2C T cell subset, CD4+ or CD8+ T cells, or bulk PBMC T cells (not recorded which). These receptors all stem from a man aged 18 to 30 in good health.

V gene TRBV29-1 combines with J gene TRBJ1-1; without DNA, the TCRdb call of TRBD1 cannot be checked. The CDR3 length is 14 residues. Germline CDR1 and CDR2: SQVTM and ANQGSEA. CDR3 sequence: CSVGGARGNTEAFF.

The chain recombines TRBV6-5 with TRBJ2-7; the D call from TCRdb, TRBD1, cannot be confirmed without DNA. The CDR3 contains 13 residues. From germline, CDR1 is MNHEY and CDR2 SVGAGI. CDR3 protein: CASSSGVSYEQYF.

The chain links TRBV7-2 to TRBJ2-1; TCRdb indicates TRBD2, and absent DNA this call remains unverified. The V gene's germline CDR1 is SGHTA and CDR2 FQGNSA. The CDR3 is 14 amino acids. The CDR3 region is CASSLLGAGREQFF.

The V gene is TRBV6-2 or TRBV6-3, the J gene TRBJ2-7; TCRdb outputs TRBD1, but without DNA this stays unchecked. This CDR3 has 15 amino acids. CDR1 is MNHEY and CDR2 is SVGEGT in the germline V gene. CDR3 sequence: CASSYSRDIPNEQYF.

The chain employs TRBV19 and TRBJ2-7; there is no DNA to check the TCRdb D call of TRBD2. The CDR3 is 15 residues long. In germline, CDR1 is LNHDA, CDR2 SQIVND (reference sequence). CDR3 loop: CASSLGTSGRRGQYF. The full variable domain, with the rest looked up from reference TRBV19 and TRBJ2-7, is DGGITQSPKYLFRKEGQNVTLSCEQNLNHDAMYWYRQDPGQGLRLIYYSQIVNDFQKGDIAEGYSVSREKKESFPLTVTSAQKNPTAFYLCASSLGTSGRRGQYFGPGTRLTVT.

The chain links TRBV10-3 to TRBJ1-1; TCRdb returns TRBD1, unconfirmable since there is no DNA. CDR1 is ENHRY, CDR2 SYGVKD, per germline. The CDR3 extends over 15 amino acids. This CDR3 reads CAISDPAGRNTEAFF.

CDR3 sequence: CASSQEGWAPTAKNIQYF. The chain carries TRBV4-1 and TRBJ2-4; no DNA is available, so the TRBD2 call from TCRdb remains unchecked. Germline V gene sequence: CDR1 MGHRA, CDR2 YSYEKL. This CDR3 region has 18 residues.

The CDR3 spells CASSQPGQGSNEQFF. The chain couples TRBV18 to TRBJ2-1; TCRdb reports TRBD1, a call that lacks DNA to check it against. Germline V CDR1 and CDR2: KGHSH, LQKENI. There are 15 residues in the CDR3.